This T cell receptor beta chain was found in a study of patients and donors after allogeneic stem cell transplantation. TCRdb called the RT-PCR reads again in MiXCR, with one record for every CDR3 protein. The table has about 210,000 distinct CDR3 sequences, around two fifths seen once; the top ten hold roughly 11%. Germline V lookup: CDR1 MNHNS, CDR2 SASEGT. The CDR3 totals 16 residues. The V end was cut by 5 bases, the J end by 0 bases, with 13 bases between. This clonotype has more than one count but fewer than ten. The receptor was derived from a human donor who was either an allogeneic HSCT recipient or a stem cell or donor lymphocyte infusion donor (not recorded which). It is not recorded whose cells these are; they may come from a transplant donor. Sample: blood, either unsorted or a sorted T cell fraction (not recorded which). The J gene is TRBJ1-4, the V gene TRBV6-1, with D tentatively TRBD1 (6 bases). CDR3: CASSFTPGATNEKLFF. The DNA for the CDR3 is TGTGCCAGCAGTTTCACCCCAGGGGCAACTAATGAAAAACTGTTTTTT.